The source of this T cell receptor (beta chain) is a study of regulatory T cells in long-lasting Graves disease. Whole-study findings and limits: Under persistent disease, TRBV28, TRBJ1-2 and TRBJ2-5 were used preferentially. A greater number of public clonotypes (over 2,500) was shared by persistent patients than by new patients (over 900).

This sample's time point: newly diagnosed GD, antithyroid drugs for less than 3 months. PBMC-derived RNA was used for the TCR library. This clonotype was found a few times. Its antigen remains unknown. Through Arm-PCR of CDR3 regions and iRepertoire HTBI primers, TCR beta libraries were built. A single record per CDR3 protein comes from TCRdb applying MiXCR to the multiplex PCR reads. The sample yields 600,000 to 650,000 distinct CDR3 sequences, 16% seen once. V was cut by 5 bases and J by 4 bases, with 16 bases left in between. The germline CDR1 and CDR2 sequences are PRHDT and FYEKMQ (reference sequence). CDR3 length: 15 residues. These data were likewise used in another study, on T cells in Graves' hyperthyroidism and ophthalmopathy. That study reports: Blood also contained most expanded thyroid clonotypes above 0.001. A model of 13 V-J pairs discriminated ophthalmopathy from stable hyperthyroidism.

The specimen was peripheral blood mononuclear cells (PBMCs), collected at new diagnosis, from a patient treated with antithyroid drugs. This receptor was identified in a woman aged 30 to 39 with Graves disease. This chain connects TRBV13 to TRBJ2-3; TRBD2 might be the D (5 bases). Written as DNA, the CDR3 is TGTGCCAGCAGCCGCGGGTCCTATCCCTCAGATACGCAGTATTTT. Amino acids: CASSRGSYPSDTQYF.